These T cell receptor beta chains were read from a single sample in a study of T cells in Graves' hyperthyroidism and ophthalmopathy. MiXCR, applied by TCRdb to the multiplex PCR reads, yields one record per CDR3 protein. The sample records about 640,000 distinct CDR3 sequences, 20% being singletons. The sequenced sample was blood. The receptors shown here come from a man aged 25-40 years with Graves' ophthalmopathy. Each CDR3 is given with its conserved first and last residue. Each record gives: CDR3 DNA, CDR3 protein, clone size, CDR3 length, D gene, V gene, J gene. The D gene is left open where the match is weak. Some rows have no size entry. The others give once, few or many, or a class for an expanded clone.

CDR3 DNA: TGTGCCAGCAGCTCTCAAGGGGGAGTTATCAACGAGCAGTACTTC
CDR3 protein: CASSSQGGVINEQYF
clone size: .
CDR3 length: 15
D gene: .
V gene: TRBV7-9
J gene: TRBJ2-7

CDR3 DNA: TGTGCCAGCAGCTTGGAGGCGGGGTGGGAGACCCAGTGCTTC
CDR3 protein: CASSLEAGWETQCF
clone size: few
CDR3 length: 14
D gene: .
V gene: TRBV5-5
J gene: TRBJ2-5

CDR3 DNA: TGCAGTGCTAGACCTAGCGGAGCCTCCTACAATGAGCAGTTCTTC
CDR3 protein: CSARPSGASYNEQFF
clone size: .
CDR3 length: 15
D gene: TRBD2
V gene: TRBV20-1
J gene: TRBJ2-1

CDR3 DNA: TGTGCCAGCAGCCAATCCGGGACTAGCTCGAACACCGGGGAGCTGTTTTTT
CDR3 protein: CASSQSGTSSNTGELFF
clone size: .
CDR3 length: 17
D gene: TRBD2
V gene: TRBV4-2
J gene: TRBJ2-2

CDR3 DNA: TGTGCCAGCAGCTTAGATAGGGCAGCTAATCAGCCCCAGCATTTT
CDR3 protein: CASSLDRAANQPQHF
clone size: .
CDR3 length: 15
D gene: .
V gene: TRBV7-2
J gene: TRBJ1-5

CDR3 DNA: TGTGCCAGCAGCAGTAGCGGGAGTGTCACCGGGGAGCTGTTTTTT
CDR3 protein: CASSSSGSVTGELFF
clone size: few
CDR3 length: 15
D gene: TRBD2
V gene: TRBV5-5
J gene: TRBJ2-2

CDR3 DNA: TGTGCCACCCGACAGGGAGAAGAGGGAAACACCATATATTTT
CDR3 protein: CATRQGEEGNTIYF
clone size: .
CDR3 length: 14
D gene: TRBD1
V gene: TRBV6-1
J gene: TRBJ1-3

CDR3 DNA: TGTGCCAGCACCAGGACTAGCGGATCTAAGTCCTACAATGAGCAGTTCTTC
CDR3 protein: CASTRTSGSKSYNEQFF
clone size: .
CDR3 length: 17
D gene: TRBD2
V gene: TRBV27
J gene: TRBJ2-1

CDR3 DNA: TGTGCCAGCAGTTCGACAAGGCCGGGACTGGCAGAGACCCAGTACTTC
CDR3 protein: CASSSTRPGLAETQYF
clone size: .
CDR3 length: 16
D gene: .
V gene: TRBV27
J gene: TRBJ2-5

CDR3 DNA: TGTGCCAGCAGTGAAGGGACAGGGGATGGGCAGTACTTC
CDR3 protein: CASSEGTGDGQYF
clone size: few
CDR3 length: 13
D gene: TRBD1
V gene: TRBV6-1
J gene: TRBJ2-7

CDR3 DNA: TGTGCCAGCAGCTTAGCACAGGTTACCTACGAGCAGTACTTC
CDR3 protein: CASSLAQVTYEQYF
clone size: many
CDR3 length: 14
D gene: .
V gene: TRBV7-2
J gene: TRBJ2-7

CDR3 DNA: TGTGCCAGCAGCTTCGGGACAGATGGCTACACCTTC
CDR3 protein: CASSFGTDGYTF
clone size: .
CDR3 length: 12
D gene: TRBD1
V gene: TRBV11-2
J gene: TRBJ1-2

CDR3 DNA: TGTGCCAGCAGTGCCAGGGGGCCCTATAATTCACCCCTCCACTTT
CDR3 protein: CASSARGPYNSPLHF
clone size: .
CDR3 length: 15
D gene: TRBD1
V gene: TRBV27
J gene: TRBJ1-6

CDR3 DNA: TGTGCCAGCTCACCACAGGGAGGAGATTCACCCCTCCACTTT
CDR3 protein: CASSPQGGDSPLHF
clone size: few
CDR3 length: 14
D gene: .
V gene: TRBV18
J gene: TRBJ1-6

CDR3 DNA: TGTGCCATCAGTGAGCGGACTAGCGGCACCTCCCGCGGGGAGCTGTTTTTT
CDR3 protein: CAISERTSGTSRGELFF
clone size: few
CDR3 length: 17
D gene: TRBD2
V gene: TRBV10-3
J gene: TRBJ2-2

CDR3 DNA: TGTGCCACAAGGGGTGGGACTACTGGAAACACCATATATTTT
CDR3 protein: CATRGGTTGNTIYF
clone size: few
CDR3 length: 14
D gene: .
V gene: TRBV10-3
J gene: TRBJ1-3

CDR3 DNA: TGTGCCAGCAGTACGACCGGGACACGAACCTACGAGCAGTACTTC
CDR3 protein: CASSTTGTRTYEQYF
clone size: .
CDR3 length: 15
D gene: .
V gene: TRBV5-4
J gene: TRBJ2-7

CDR3 DNA: TGTGCCAGCAGCTTACGGGGAGGGACAGGGGCCGCCTCTAAAGCTTTCTTT
CDR3 protein: CASSLRGGTGAASKAFF
clone size: few
CDR3 length: 17
D gene: TRBD1
V gene: TRBV7-3
J gene: TRBJ1-1

CDR3 DNA: TGTGCCAGCTCCCTCAGCGGAATCACGAATACCGGGGAGCTGTTTTTT
CDR3 protein: CASSLSGITNTGELFF
clone size: few
CDR3 length: 16
D gene: .
V gene: TRBV18
J gene: TRBJ2-2

CDR3 DNA: TGTGCCAGCAGTTCTAACGGGAGGGGATACACAGATACGCAGTATTTT
CDR3 protein: CASSSNGRGYTDTQYF
clone size: many
CDR3 length: 16
D gene: TRBD2
V gene: TRBV28
J gene: TRBJ2-3

CDR3 DNA: TGTGCCAGTATCGGACAGGTCTATGGCTACACCTTC
CDR3 protein: CASIGQVYGYTF
clone size: .
CDR3 length: 12
D gene: TRBD1
V gene: TRBV19
J gene: TRBJ1-2

CDR3 DNA: TGCGCCAGCAGCCAAGTAATGACAGGTTCCTACGAGCAGTACTTC
CDR3 protein: CASSQVMTGSYEQYF
clone size: .
CDR3 length: 15
D gene: .
V gene: TRBV4-1
J gene: TRBJ2-7

CDR3 DNA: TGTGCCAGCAGCCAACCCTCCGGGACAGGGGGCCAAGAGACCCAGTACTTC
CDR3 protein: CASSQPSGTGGQETQYF
clone size: many
CDR3 length: 17
D gene: TRBD1
V gene: TRBV3-1
J gene: TRBJ2-5

CDR3 DNA: TGTGCCAGCTCACCAAATCGCGGACGGCTGAACACTGAAGCTTTCTTT
CDR3 protein: CASSPNRGRLNTEAFF
clone size: many
CDR3 length: 16
D gene: .
V gene: TRBV18
J gene: TRBJ1-1

CDR3 DNA: TGCGCCAGCAGCCAGTTAGCGGGAGGGACCTACGAGCAGTACTTC
CDR3 protein: CASSQLAGGTYEQYF
clone size: many
CDR3 length: 15
D gene: TRBD2
V gene: TRBV4-1
J gene: TRBJ2-7

CDR3 DNA: TGTGCCAGCAGCCCCACTACTAAGGACAGGGGGCGGAGCACAGATACGCAGTATTTT
CDR3 protein: CASSPTTKDRGRSTDTQYF
clone size: few
CDR3 length: 19
D gene: TRBD1
V gene: TRBV7-9
J gene: TRBJ2-3

CDR3 DNA: TGTGCCAGCAGTTTAACAGGGGGCTATGACGGGGAGCTGTTTTTT
CDR3 protein: CASSLTGGYDGELFF
clone size: .
CDR3 length: 15
D gene: TRBD1
V gene: TRBV27
J gene: TRBJ2-2

CDR3 DNA: TGTGCCAGCAGCCCAACAGGGGGCACAGATACGCAGTATTTT
CDR3 protein: CASSPTGGTDTQYF
clone size: many
CDR3 length: 14
D gene: TRBD1
V gene: TRBV18
J gene: TRBJ2-3

CDR3 DNA: TGTGCCAGCAGCTTATTGGGCCAGGGAGCTTTCTTT
CDR3 protein: CASSLLGQGAFF
clone size: many
CDR3 length: 12
D gene: .
V gene: TRBV7-9
J gene: TRBJ1-1

CDR3 DNA: TGTGCCAGTAGCGGGAACTGGGGACAGGATACGCAGTATTTT
CDR3 protein: CASSGNWGQDTQYF
clone size: few
CDR3 length: 14
D gene: TRBD1
V gene: TRBV19
J gene: TRBJ2-3

CDR3 DNA: TGTGCCTGGAGTGGGGAGGCAGGGTATGGCTACACCTTC
CDR3 protein: CAWSGEAGYGYTF
clone size: many
CDR3 length: 13
D gene: .
V gene: TRBV30
J gene: TRBJ1-2

CDR3 DNA: TGTGCCAGCTCACCCTCCCGGACGCCTAAATACGAGCAGTACTTC
CDR3 protein: CASSPSRTPKYEQYF
clone size: many
CDR3 length: 15
D gene: .
V gene: TRBV18
J gene: TRBJ2-7

CDR3 DNA: TGTGCCAGCAAGGGGACAGGGCCTAACTATGGCTACACCTTC
CDR3 protein: CASKGTGPNYGYTF
clone size: few
CDR3 length: 14
D gene: TRBD1
V gene: TRBV25-1
J gene: TRBJ1-2

CDR3 DNA: TGTGCCTGGAGAGTGACAGGGGAGAGTTCACCCCTCCACTTT
CDR3 protein: CAWRVTGESSPLHF
clone size: few
CDR3 length: 14
D gene: TRBD1
V gene: TRBV30
J gene: TRBJ1-6

CDR3 DNA: TGTGCCAGCAGTGATACAGGTGTCGGGACGTCGCCTTATGGCTACACCTTC
CDR3 protein: CASSDTGVGTSPYGYTF
clone size: many
CDR3 length: 17
D gene: .
V gene: TRBV6-1
J gene: TRBJ1-2

CDR3 DNA: TGTGCCAGCAGTCCTATTTCCGGGACAGGGAGGGGAAGGGAAGGATACAATGAGCAGTTCTTC
CDR3 protein: CASSPISGTGRGREGYNEQFF
clone size: few
CDR3 length: 21
D gene: TRBD1
V gene: TRBV28
J gene: TRBJ2-1

CDR3 DNA: TGTGCCAGCAGTTTGGGGGGCGTCGGGTACAGTGAGCAGTTCTTC
CDR3 protein: CASSLGGVGYSEQFF
clone size: .
CDR3 length: 15
D gene: .
V gene: TRBV28
J gene: TRBJ2-1

CDR3 DNA: TGTGCCAGCACTCCCGGGACTAGCGGGAGGTCCCAAGAGACCCAGTACTTC
CDR3 protein: CASTPGTSGRSQETQYF
clone size: .
CDR3 length: 17
D gene: TRBD2
V gene: TRBV2
J gene: TRBJ2-5

CDR3 DNA: TGTGCCAGCAGCTTAGTTCCGGGGTGGCACACCGGGGAGCTGTTTTTT
CDR3 protein: CASSLVPGWHTGELFF
clone size: few
CDR3 length: 16
D gene: .
V gene: TRBV7-2
J gene: TRBJ2-2

CDR3 DNA: TGTGCCAGCAGCTTAGGGGGGGAGGTCCCCTACGAGCAGTACTTC
CDR3 protein: CASSLGGEVPYEQYF
clone size: .
CDR3 length: 15
D gene: .
V gene: TRBV11-2
J gene: TRBJ2-7

CDR3 DNA: TGTGCCTGGAGTGTCGGACAGAAGTCTGGAAACACCATATATTTT
CDR3 protein: CAWSVGQKSGNTIYF
clone size: few
CDR3 length: 15
D gene: .
V gene: TRBV30
J gene: TRBJ1-3

CDR3 DNA: TGCGCCAGCAGCCAAGAGAATAGCGAGAGCTCCTACGAGCAGTACTTC
CDR3 protein: CASSQENSESSYEQYF
clone size: .
CDR3 length: 16
D gene: .
V gene: TRBV4-1
J gene: TRBJ2-7

CDR3 DNA: TGTGCCAGCAGTCTGGGGGCAAAGGGCTACACCTTC
CDR3 protein: CASSLGAKGYTF
clone size: .
CDR3 length: 12
D gene: .
V gene: TRBV6-1
J gene: TRBJ1-2

CDR3 DNA: TGTGCCAGCTCACCCGGGGTAGTGGGGCATGAGCAGTTCTTC
CDR3 protein: CASSPGVVGHEQFF
clone size: .
CDR3 length: 14
D gene: .
V gene: TRBV18
J gene: TRBJ2-1

CDR3 DNA: TGTGCCAGCAGTCGGCTTGGACTGGGCGAGCAGTACTTC
CDR3 protein: CASSRLGLGEQYF
clone size: few
CDR3 length: 13
D gene: .
V gene: TRBV12-3/TRBV12-4
J gene: TRBJ2-7

CDR3 DNA: TGCGCCACCCGAAAAGCCAAAAACACCGGGGAGCTGTTTTTT
CDR3 protein: CATRKAKNTGELFF
clone size: .
CDR3 length: 14
D gene: .
V gene: TRBV10-1
J gene: TRBJ2-2

CDR3 DNA: TGTGCCAGCAGCCAATCAACTAGCAATGAGCAGTTCTTC
CDR3 protein: CASSQSTSNEQFF
clone size: .
CDR3 length: 13
D gene: .
V gene: TRBV5-6
J gene: TRBJ2-1

CDR3 DNA: TGTGCCTGGAGAAGGACGAGTGGTAATTCACCCCTCCACTTT
CDR3 protein: CAWRRTSGNSPLHF
clone size: many
CDR3 length: 14
D gene: .
V gene: TRBV30
J gene: TRBJ1-6

CDR3 DNA: TGTGCCAGCAGTTTCGGCATATCCTACGAGCAGTACTTC
CDR3 protein: CASSFGISYEQYF
clone size: .
CDR3 length: 13
D gene: .
V gene: TRBV12-3/TRBV12-4
J gene: TRBJ2-7

CDR3 DNA: TGTGCCACCCGAGACACAAATAATTCACCCCTCCACTTT
CDR3 protein: CATRDTNNSPLHF
clone size: .
CDR3 length: 13
D gene: .
V gene: TRBV19
J gene: TRBJ1-6

CDR3 DNA: TGCAGTGCCCGGGGTAGCGTAACCTACGAGCAGTACTTC
CDR3 protein: CSARGSVTYEQYF
clone size: few
CDR3 length: 13
D gene: .
V gene: TRBV20-1
J gene: TRBJ2-7

CDR3 DNA: TGTGCCAGCAGTTTCAGGAGTACCTACAATGAGCAGTTCTTC
CDR3 protein: CASSFRSTYNEQFF
clone size: .
CDR3 length: 14
D gene: .
V gene: TRBV27
J gene: TRBJ2-1

CDR3 DNA: TGTGCCAGTAGTATGGAAGGGAGCGACTCACCCCTCCACTTT
CDR3 protein: CASSMEGSDSPLHF
clone size: few
CDR3 length: 14
D gene: .
V gene: TRBV19
J gene: TRBJ1-6

CDR3 DNA: TGTGCCAGCAGTACCAGGAGGGTTAGCACAGATACGCAGTATTTT
CDR3 protein: CASSTRRVSTDTQYF
clone size: many
CDR3 length: 15
D gene: .
V gene: TRBV12-3/TRBV12-4
J gene: TRBJ2-3

CDR3 DNA: TGTGCCAGCAGCCCCCGGGACATACGTGGCTACACCTTC
CDR3 protein: CASSPRDIRGYTF
clone size: many
CDR3 length: 13
D gene: .
V gene: TRBV11-2
J gene: TRBJ1-2

CDR3 DNA: TGCAGTGCTAGTGTATCCGGGAGTACCTACGAGCAGTACTTC
CDR3 protein: CSASVSGSTYEQYF
clone size: .
CDR3 length: 14
D gene: .
V gene: TRBV20-1
J gene: TRBJ2-7

CDR3 DNA: TGTGCCAGCAGCCCAAAGGGGTACAGACTAGAAGGGGCCAATGAGCAGTTCTTC
CDR3 protein: CASSPKGYRLEGANEQFF
clone size: .
CDR3 length: 18
D gene: .
V gene: TRBV7-9
J gene: TRBJ2-1

CDR3 DNA: TGTGCCAGCCAAATTAGTCGACTAGCGGGCCACAATGAGCAGTTCTTC
CDR3 protein: CASQISRLAGHNEQFF
clone size: .
CDR3 length: 16
D gene: TRBD2
V gene: TRBV27
J gene: TRBJ2-1

CDR3 DNA: TGTGCCAGCAGTTACGGGCGGGAGGCGCAGTATTTT
CDR3 protein: CASSYGREAQYF
clone size: .
CDR3 length: 12
D gene: TRBD2
V gene: TRBV6-2/TRBV6-3
J gene: TRBJ2-3